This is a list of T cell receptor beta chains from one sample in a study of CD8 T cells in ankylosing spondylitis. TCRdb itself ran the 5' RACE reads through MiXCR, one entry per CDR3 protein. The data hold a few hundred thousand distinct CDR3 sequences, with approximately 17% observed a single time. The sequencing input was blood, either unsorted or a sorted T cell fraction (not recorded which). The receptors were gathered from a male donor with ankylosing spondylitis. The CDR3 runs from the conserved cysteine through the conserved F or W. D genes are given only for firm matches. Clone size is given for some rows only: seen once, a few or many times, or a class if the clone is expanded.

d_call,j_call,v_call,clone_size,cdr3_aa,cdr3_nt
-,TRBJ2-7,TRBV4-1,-,CASSPGPFPDEQYF,TGCGCCAGCAGCCCCGGGCCTTTCCCCGACGAGCAGTACTTC
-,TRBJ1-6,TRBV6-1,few,CASSDTLHF,TGTGCCAGCAGTGACACCCTCCACTTT
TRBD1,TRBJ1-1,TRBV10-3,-,CAISPGTGRNTEAFF,TGTGCCATCAGTCCCGGGACAGGGCGGAACACTGAAGCTTTCTTT
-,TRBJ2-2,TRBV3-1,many,CASSQGSVGELFF,TGTGCCAGCAGCCAAGGTTCGGTCGGGGAGCTGTTTTTT
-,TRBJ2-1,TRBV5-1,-,CASSLVRSSYNEQFF,TGCGCCAGCAGCTTGGTAAGGAGCTCCTACAATGAGCAGTTCTTC
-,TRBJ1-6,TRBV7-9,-,CASSPRGGSSSPLHF,TGTGCCAGCAGCCCGCGGGGGGGCTCGTCCTCACCCCTCCACTTT
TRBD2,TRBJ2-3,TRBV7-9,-,CASSFRLAGDTQYF,TGTGCCAGCAGCTTCCGACTAGCGGGGGATACGCAGTATTTT
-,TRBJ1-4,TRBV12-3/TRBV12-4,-,CASSFRSGGLNEKLFF,TGTGCCAGCAGTTTTCGGTCGGGGGGATTGAATGAAAAACTGTTTTTT
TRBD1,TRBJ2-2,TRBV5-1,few,CASSIQGHDTGELFF,TGCGCCAGCAGCATACAGGGGCATGACACCGGGGAGCTGTTTTTT
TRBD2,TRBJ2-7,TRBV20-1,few,CSALVSAGVLYEQYF,TGCAGTGCCCTGGTTAGCGCGGGAGTTCTCTACGAGCAGTACTTC
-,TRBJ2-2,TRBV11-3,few,CASSFLPTGELFF,TGTGCCAGCAGCTTCCTTCCGACCGGGGAGCTGTTTTTT